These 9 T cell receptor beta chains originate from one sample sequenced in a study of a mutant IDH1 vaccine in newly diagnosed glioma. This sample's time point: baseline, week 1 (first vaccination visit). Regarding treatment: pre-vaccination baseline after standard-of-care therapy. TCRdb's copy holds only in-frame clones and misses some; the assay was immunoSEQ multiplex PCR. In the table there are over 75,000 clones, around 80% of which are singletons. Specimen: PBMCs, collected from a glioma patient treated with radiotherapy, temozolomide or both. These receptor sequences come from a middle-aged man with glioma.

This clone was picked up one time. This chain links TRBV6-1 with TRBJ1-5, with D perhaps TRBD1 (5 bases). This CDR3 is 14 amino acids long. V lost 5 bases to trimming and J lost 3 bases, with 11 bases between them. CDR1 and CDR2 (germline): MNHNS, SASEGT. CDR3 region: CASSSRDPNQPQHF. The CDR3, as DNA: TGTGCCAGCAGTTCGCGGGACCCCAATCAGCCCCAGCATTTT.

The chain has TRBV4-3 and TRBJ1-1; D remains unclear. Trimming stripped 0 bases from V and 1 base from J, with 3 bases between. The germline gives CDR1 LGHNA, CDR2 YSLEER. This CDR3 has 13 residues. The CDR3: CASSQDGNTEAFF. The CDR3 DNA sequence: TGCGCCAGCAGCCAAGACGGGAACACTGAAGCTTTCTTT.

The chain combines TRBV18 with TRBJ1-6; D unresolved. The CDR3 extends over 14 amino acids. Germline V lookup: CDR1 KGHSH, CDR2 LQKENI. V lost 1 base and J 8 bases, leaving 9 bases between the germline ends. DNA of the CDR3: TGTGCCAGCTCACCACTGGCCTCCGATTCACCCCTCCACTTT. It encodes CASSPLASDSPLHF.

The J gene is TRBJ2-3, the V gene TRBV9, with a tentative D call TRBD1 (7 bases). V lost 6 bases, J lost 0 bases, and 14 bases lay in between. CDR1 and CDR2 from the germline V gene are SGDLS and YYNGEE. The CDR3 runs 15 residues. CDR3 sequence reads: CASTPTGTSTDTQYF. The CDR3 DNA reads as TGTGCCAGCACCCCGACAGGGACTAGCACAGATACGCAGTATTTT.

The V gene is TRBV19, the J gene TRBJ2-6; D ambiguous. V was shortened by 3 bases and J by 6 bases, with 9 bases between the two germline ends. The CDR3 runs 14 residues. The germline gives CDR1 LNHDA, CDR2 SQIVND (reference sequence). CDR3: CASSITVLANVLTF. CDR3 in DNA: TGTGCCAGTAGTATCACAGTCCTGGCCAACGTCCTGACTTTC.

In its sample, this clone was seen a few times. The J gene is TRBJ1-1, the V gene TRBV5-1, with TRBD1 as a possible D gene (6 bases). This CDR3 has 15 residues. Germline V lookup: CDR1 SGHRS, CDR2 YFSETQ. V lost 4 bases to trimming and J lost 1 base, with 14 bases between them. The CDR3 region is CASSPTGQTNTEAFF. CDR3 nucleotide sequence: TGCGCCAGCAGCCCGACGGGACAAACGAACACTGAAGCTTTCTTT.

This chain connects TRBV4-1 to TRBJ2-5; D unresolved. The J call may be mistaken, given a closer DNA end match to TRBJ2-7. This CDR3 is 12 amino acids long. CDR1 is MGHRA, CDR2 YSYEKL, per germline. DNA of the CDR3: TGCGCCAGCAGCCAGGTGGGCTACGAGCAGTACTTC. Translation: CASSQVGYEQYF.

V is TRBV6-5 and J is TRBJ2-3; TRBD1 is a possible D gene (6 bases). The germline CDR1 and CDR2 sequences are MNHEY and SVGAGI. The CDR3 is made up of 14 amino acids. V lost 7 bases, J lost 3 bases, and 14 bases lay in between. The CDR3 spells CASNQRGWTDTQYF. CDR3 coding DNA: TGTGCCAGCAACCAAAGGGGGTGGACAGATACGCAGTATTTT.

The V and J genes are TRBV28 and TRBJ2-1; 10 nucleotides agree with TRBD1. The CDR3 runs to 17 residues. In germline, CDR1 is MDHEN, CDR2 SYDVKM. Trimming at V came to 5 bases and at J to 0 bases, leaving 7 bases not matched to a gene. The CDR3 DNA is TGTGCCAGCAGTCCGTGGGACAGGGGCCGCTCCTACAATGAGCAGTTCTTC. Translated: CASSPWDRGRSYNEQFF.